This T cell receptor (beta chain) appears in the sequencing data of a study of shared clonotypes between healthy human individuals. Sequencing used immunoSEQ multiplex PCR; TCRdb keeps in-frame clones, though not all of them. The profile shows roughly 1,600,000 clones, less than 99% of them singletons. Researchers partitioned CD4+ cells into CD45RA+ naive and CD45RA-negative memory subsets. Turning to this clone: Its antigen remains unknown.

The V gene's germline CDR1 is SGHAT and CDR2 FQNNGV. The CDR3 length is 14 residues. The V and J ends lost 2 bases and 4 bases respectively, with 8 bases between them. Study results and caveats: A handful of donors held about 5% of naive CD4 clonotypes in common.

This receptor was identified in a young man in good health. The rearrangement joins TRBV11-2 to TRBJ2-2, with D unresolved. Sequencing was performed on naive CD4+ T cells sorted from blood. Subset reported: CD45RA+ positively selected. CDR3 sequence (DNA): TGTGCCAGCAGCTTAACTTTTCGCACCGGGGAGCTGTTTTTT. This translates into CASSLTFRTGELFF.